Presented here are 22 T cell receptor beta chains from one specimen sequenced in a study of B cell selection in AIRE deficiency (dated by TCRdb to between 2019 and 2020). Receptors were amplified or captured by the immunoSEQ multiplex PCR assay. The clones in this table, taken by TCRdb from immuneACCESS, are in-frame only. Not every clone is retained; where verified, under half of the shortfall comes from an unresolved V gene, and the cause of the rest is unknown. The sample table shows around 1,500 clones, and approximately 80% are seen once. The ten largest clones take up more than 1.5% of the sample. Regulatory T cells were sorted as cells that were CD4+CD25hiCD127low/negative. The sequenced sample consisted of CD4+CD25+ Tregs sorted from PBMCs. These receptors originate from a human donor in good health.

The chain links TRBV4-3 to TRBJ2-1; TRBD2 matches at 13 bases. Germline V gives CDR1 LGHNA, CDR2 YSLEER. There are 15 residues in the CDR3. The V segment lost 4 bases and the J segment 10 bases; nucleotides outside the gene matches: 7. DNA for the CDR3: TGCGCCAGCAGCCCCGGACTAGCGGGAGCACGGGAGCAGTTCTTC. Encoded protein: CASSPGLAGAREQFF.

This chain uses TRBV18 with TRBJ2-1; no clear D gene. This CDR3 spans 16 amino acids. Germline values: CDR1 KGHSH, CDR2 LQKENI. Trimming shortened V by 3 bases and J by 3 bases, and 15 bases separated the two germline ends. The CDR3 DNA is TGTGCCAGCTCACCTAGACCTCGGACGGACTACAATGAGCAGTTCTTC. This encodes CASSPRPRTDYNEQFF.

The chain employs TRBV27 and TRBJ2-1; D uncertain. With 6 bases removed from V and 3 bases from J, the gap between germline ends came to 3 bases. Looked up from germline, CDR1 is MNHEY and CDR2 is SMNVEV (reference sequence). CDR3 length: 11 amino acids. In DNA form, the CDR3 reads TGTGCCAGCAGATTCTACAATGAGCAGTTCTTC. Protein sequence: CASRFYNEQFF.

This chain links TRBV7-2 with TRBJ1-2; D is ambiguous. The V end lost 5 bases, the J end lost 2 bases, and 12 bases lay between the germline ends. The length of the CDR3 is 14 residues. CDR1 is SGHTA and CDR2 is FQGNSA in the germline V gene. The CDR3 sequence is CASSPRAANYGYTF. The CDR3 bases are TGTGCCAGCAGCCCTCGGGCCGCAAACTATGGCTACACCTTC.

V is TRBV7-8 and J is TRBJ1-3; D call uncertain. Germline CDR1 and CDR2: SGHVS and FQNEAQ. The CDR3 is 13 residues long. The V end was cut by 5 bases, the J end by 5 bases, with 10 bases between. The DNA of the CDR3 is TGTGCCAGCAGCCCGCTTCCTAGAAACACCATATATTTT. Its protein is CASSPLPRNTIYF.

This chain connects TRBV6-1 to TRBJ1-6, with 7 nucleotides matching TRBD1. Germline CDR1 is MNHNS and CDR2 is SASEGT. Trimming cost V 7 bases and J 3 bases; bases outside gene matches: 6. This CDR3 spans 15 amino acids. CDR3 DNA: TGTGCCAGCATGGGGACAGCTCTCTATAATTCACCCCTCCACTTT. Translated, it gives CASMGTALYNSPLHF.

The chain combines TRBV28 with TRBJ1-4, with TRBD1 identical over 11 bases. Unmatched junction bases numbered 5, after V lost 0 bases and J lost 8 bases. Germline CDR1 is MDHEN and CDR2 is SYDVKM. The CDR3 has 16 amino acids. CDR3 loop: CASSLWEDRGREKLFF. The CDR3, as DNA: TGTGCCAGCAGTTTATGGGAGGACAGGGGGCGGGAAAAACTGTTTTTT. The full variable domain, its missing parts supplied by reference TRBV28 and TRBJ1-4, is DVKVTQSSRYLVKRTGEKVFLECVQDMDHENMFWYRQDPGLGLRLIYFSYDVKMKEKGDIPEGYSVSREKKERFSLILESASTNQTSMYLCASSLWEDRGREKLFFGSGTQLSVL.

This clone was detected once. This chain connects TRBV11-2 to TRBJ2-7; weak D call: TRBD2 (5 bases). V was clipped by 5 bases and J by 2 bases, with 7 bases between them. Germline CDR1 reads SGHAT; CDR2 reads FQNNGV. The CDR3 covers 12 residues. This CDR3 is CASSPSPYEQYF. In DNA form, the CDR3 reads TGTGCCAGCAGCCCTAGCCCCTACGAGCAGTACTTC.

This clone was recorded only once. The rearrangement uses TRBV5-1 and TRBJ2-5; no reliable D call. Trimming left V 1 base short and J 1 base short, with 11 bases between. This CDR3 is 15 amino acids long. CDR1 is SGHRS and CDR2 is YFSETQ in the germline V gene. CDR3 in amino acids: CASSLTHGTQETQYF. The CDR3, as DNA: TGCGCCAGCAGCTTGACACACGGTACCCAAGAGACCCAGTACTTC.

The V call is TRBV28, the J call TRBJ2-1; 7 bases match TRBD2. V gave up 7 bases and J gave up 0 bases; unmatched junction bases: 6. The CDR3 is 15 amino acids. CDR1 and CDR2 (germline): MDHEN, SYDVKM. The CDR3 bases are TGTGCCAGCACCCCCGGGGGGTTCTCCTACAATGAGCAGTTCTTC. This encodes CASTPGGFSYNEQFF. The entire variable domain, with the rest obtained from reference TRBV28 and TRBJ2-1, is as follows: DVKVTQSSRYLVKRTGEKVFLECVQDMDHENMFWYRQDPGLGLRLIYFSYDVKMKEKGDIPEGYSVSREKKERFSLILESASTNQTSMYLCASTPGGFSYNEQFFGPGTRLTVL.

V and J are TRBV10-3 and TRBJ2-5; D may match TRBD1 or TRBD2 (6 bases each). The last part of the DNA fits TRBJ2-7 better; the J call may be wrong. The CDR3 covers 15 residues. Germline V lookup: CDR1 ENHRY, CDR2 SYGVKD. In DNA form, the CDR3 reads TGTGCCATCAGTGAATTGGGGGGCTTATCCTACGAGCAGTACTTC. This translates into CAISELGGLSYEQYF.

The CDR3 nucleotides are TGTGCCAGCTCACCACCCCCTAGCGGGAGATCAGATACGCAGTATTTT. This sequence encodes CASSPPPSGRSDTQYF. The chain uses TRBV18 and TRBJ2-3; 10 bases map to TRBD2. There are 16 residues in the CDR3. V shed 0 bases, J shed 4 bases, and the junction held 4 bases outside the gene matches. CDR1 KGHSH and CDR2 LQKENI come from the germline V gene.

V gene TRBV18 combines with J gene TRBJ1-1; 9 bases are shared with TRBD1. This CDR3 comprises 16 residues. CDR1 and CDR2 from the germline V gene are KGHSH and LQKENI. With 6 bases clipped from V and 0 bases from J, the junction kept 8 bases outside the gene matches. CDR3: CASSPGDRVMNTEAFF. The CDR3 nucleotides read TGTGCCAGCTCCCCCGGGGACAGGGTTATGAACACTGAAGCTTTCTTT.

The chain combines TRBV6-5 with TRBJ1-5; D is uncertain. Trimming left V 8 bases short and J 3 bases short, with 11 bases between. Germline V gives CDR1 MNHEY, CDR2 SVGAGI. This CDR3 is 13 amino acids long. The CDR3 bases are TGTGCCAGCTGGGGTCAGCCCAATCAGCCCCAGCATTTT. Protein: CASWGQPNQPQHF.

The chain employs TRBV29-1 and TRBJ2-3; D remains ambiguous. CDR1 and CDR2 (germline): SQVTM, ANQGSEA. Trimming took 0 bases from V and 3 from J, leaving 10 bases between them. The CDR3 runs to 14 residues. This CDR3 is CSVEETLRTDTQYF. The DNA of the CDR3 is TGCAGCGTTGAAGAGACTCTACGGACAGATACGCAGTATTTT.

J is TRBJ2-7 and V is TRBV5-4, with D unclear. V shed 0 bases and J shed 5 bases, with 21 bases lying between them. The germline V gene has CDR1 SGHNT and CDR2 YYREEE (reference sequence). This CDR3 spans 17 amino acids. Here the CDR3 reads CASSLDVGSTWAHEQYF. CDR3 DNA: TGTGCCAGCAGCTTGGATGTAGGATCCACCTGGGCCCACGAGCAGTACTTC.

The rearrangement links TRBV6-5 to TRBJ2-7; either TRBD1 or TRBD2 may fit D (5 bases each). The germline V gene has CDR1 MNHEY and CDR2 SVGAGI. V lost 0 bases and J 4 bases, leaving 10 bases between the germline ends. The CDR3 consists of 14 residues. This chain's CDR3 is CASSYSPWGYEQYF. The CDR3 DNA is TGTGCCAGCAGTTACTCCCCCTGGGGGTACGAGCAGTACTTC.

This CDR3 reads CASSTPGLVFQGEQFF. The CDR3, as DNA: TGTGCCAGCAGTACGCCCGGACTAGTTTTTCAAGGGGAGCAGTTCTTC. This chain connects TRBV27 to TRBJ2-1; TRBD2 aligns across 7 bases. Trimming at V came to 5 bases and at J to 10 bases, leaving 17 bases not matched to a gene. Looked up from germline, CDR1 is MNHEY and CDR2 is SMNVEV (reference sequence). CDR3 length equals 16 residues.

The chain combines TRBV10-3 with TRBJ2-7; D not certain. V shed 6 bases and J shed 6 bases, with 15 bases lying between them. Per the germline V gene, CDR1 is ENHRY and CDR2 is SYGVKD. The CDR3 has 13 residues. CDR3 DNA sequence: TGTGCCATCAGCGCTGGACGGCCCTCCGAGCAGTACTTC. Amino acid sequence: CAISAGRPSEQYF.

The chain has TRBV19 and TRBJ1-2; no clear D gene. The CDR3 spans 14 residues. V was shortened by 2 bases and J by 4 bases, with 11 bases between the two germline ends. The germline CDR1 and CDR2 sequences are LNHDA and SQIVND (reference sequence). The CDR3 loop is CASSILRPFYGYTF. The CDR3 DNA sequence: TGTGCCAGTAGTATACTACGACCTTTCTATGGCTACACCTTC.

The chain combines TRBV9 with TRBJ2-6; a possible D gene is TRBD1 (7 bases). Germline loops: CDR1 SGDLS, CDR2 YYNGEE. V lost 6 bases, J lost 4 bases, and 14 bases lay in between. CDR3 size: 15 residues. The DNA of the CDR3 is TGTGCCAGCACCGGAGGGGGCTCCGGGGCCAACGTCCTGACTTTC. Translation gives CASTGGGSGANVLTF. The full variable domain, with the rest looked up from reference TRBV9 and TRBJ2-6, is DSGVTQTPKHLITATGQRVTLRCSPRSGDLSVYWYQQSLDQGLQFLIQYYNGEERAKGNILERFSAQQFPDLHSELNLSSLELGDSALYFCASTGGGSGANVLTFGAGSRLTVL.

The V call is TRBV7-6, the J call TRBJ1-5; D is uncertain. Trimming removed 5 bases at V and 5 bases at J, with 10 bases between. The V gene's germline CDR1 is SGHVS and CDR2 FNYEAQ. The CDR3 has 13 residues. The CDR3 sequence: CASSLSIDQPQHF. The CDR3, as DNA: TGTGCCAGCAGCCTTAGTATAGATCAGCCCCAGCATTTT.